Each of the 26 T cell receptor beta chains below was sequenced from the same sample in a study of T cell responses to AZD1222 COVID-19 vaccine. Clones were sequenced by immunoSEQ multiplex PCR, and TCRdb holds only the in-frame ones, with some missing. The table includes about 100,000 clones, roughly 90% detected once. The specimen was peripheral blood, collected on day 0 of AZD1222 vaccination. The receptors derive from an adult in good health.

The chain recombines TRBV10-3 with TRBJ1-6, with 8 bases aligning to TRBD1. CDR3 length: 15 residues. V dropped 6 bases and J dropped 7; count of bases not matched to a gene: 8. Germline lookup yields CDR1 ENHRY and CDR2 SYGVKD. CDR3 region: CAIRTTGQENSPLHF. DNA of the CDR3: TGTGCCATCAGGACCACGGGACAGGAGAATTCACCCCTCCACTTT.

The chain uses TRBV6-6 and TRBJ1-3, with a weak D call TRBD1 (5 bases). The V end was cut by 7 bases, the J end by 0 bases, with 10 bases between. The CDR3 contains 14 residues. The germline V gene encodes CDR1 MNHNY and CDR2 SVGAGI (reference sequence). CDR3 sequence: CASTTGHSGNTIYF. DNA of the CDR3: TGTGCCAGCACTACAGGTCACTCTGGAAACACCATATATTTT.

The chain is built from TRBV5-4 and TRBJ1-2, with D unresolved. The CDR3 covers 11 residues. Trimming stripped 0 bases from V and 8 bases from J, with 5 bases between. The germline V gene encodes CDR1 SGHNT and CDR2 YYREEE (reference sequence). The CDR3 is CASSLGIGYTF. The CDR3 bases are TGTGCCAGCAGCTTGGGTATCGGCTACACCTTC.

This clone was counted a few times. The CDR3 sequence is CSASMGQRFTSGNTIYF. CDR3 bases: TGCAGTGCTAGTATGGGACAGCGCTTTACCTCTGGAAACACCATATATTTT. The chain uses TRBV20-1 and TRBJ1-3; 7 positions match TRBD1. The CDR3 spans 17 residues. The J segment lost 0 bases and the V segment lost 3 bases, leaving 11 bases of the junction unmatched. Germline CDR1 and CDR2: DFQATT and SNEGSKA (reference sequence).

The chain is built from TRBV9 and TRBJ1-1; D remains unclear. The CDR3 consists of 14 residues. The germline V and J ends were trimmed by 0 bases and 5 bases, with 11 bases remaining between them. Germline assignment: CDR1 SGDLS and CDR2 YYNGEE. The CDR3 DNA reads as TGTGCCAGCAGCGTAGTGTCGGGAAAAACTGAAGCTTTCTTT. Translated, it gives CASSVVSGKTEAFF.

This clone came up a few times. The chain combines TRBV7-9 with TRBJ1-2, with D unclear. The ends were cut back, 5 bases at V and 3 bases at J, with 10 bases in the middle. Germline CDR1 SEHNR, CDR2 FQNEAQ (reference sequence). CDR3 length equals 13 residues. CDR3 protein: CASSRGPHYGYTF. The DNA of the CDR3 is TGTGCCAGCAGCCGCGGGCCTCACTATGGCTACACCTTC. The full variable domain, rest sourced from reference TRBV7-9 and TRBJ1-2, is DTGVSQNPRHKITKRGQNVTFRCDPISEHNRLYWYRQTLGQGPEFLTYFQNEAQLEKSRLLSDRFSAERPKGSFSTLEIQRTEQGDSAMYLCASSRGPHYGYTFGSGTRLTVV.

Note on this clone: Other DNA sequences within the sample encode an identical CDR3. The V and J genes are TRBV10-3 and TRBJ1-1, with 9 bases fitting TRBD1. There are 14 residues in the CDR3. With 10 bases clipped from V and 1 base from J, the junction kept 7 bases outside the gene matches. The germline V gene has CDR1 ENHRY and CDR2 SYGVKD. The chain's CDR3 is CATRDRAANTEAFF. The CDR3 nucleotides are TGTGCCACCCGGGACAGGGCGGCGAACACTGAAGCTTTCTTT.

This chain links TRBV4-1 with TRBJ2-3, with D tentatively TRBD2 (5 bases). The germline V gene has CDR1 MGHRA and CDR2 YSYEKL. This CDR3 is built from 19 residues. The ends were cut back, 1 base at V and 3 bases at J, with 23 bases in the middle. The CDR3: CASSQGPGVWGELTDTQYF. DNA of the CDR3: TGCGCCAGCAGCCAAGGTCCCGGGGTTTGGGGTGAACTAACAGATACGCAGTATTTT.

The chain recombines TRBV28 with TRBJ2-1, with 7 positions matching TRBD2. The V gene end was trimmed by 6 bases and the J gene end by 9 bases; junction bases not matched to a gene: 5. The CDR3 runs to 12 residues. Germline V CDR1 and CDR2: MDHEN, SYDVKM. CDR3 sequence: CASSRDYGEQFF. Written as DNA, the CDR3 is TGTGCCAGCAGCCGGGACTACGGTGAGCAGTTCTTC.

This clone is a singleton in its sample. This chain links TRBV5-8 with TRBJ1-5; D is uncertain. Germline lookup yields CDR1 SGHTS and CDR2 YDEGEE. The CDR3 loop spans 10 amino acids. Trimming took 4 bases from V and 12 from J, leaving 8 bases between them. The CDR3 is CASSPTLQHF. The CDR3, as DNA: TGTGCCAGCAGCCCTACTCTCCAGCATTTT.

The CDR3: CASSEKRTGGGYTF. The CDR3 DNA follows: TGTGCCAGCAGTGAAAAGCGAACGGGGGGTGGCTACACCTTC. J is TRBJ1-2 and V is TRBV6-1; a weak D match, TRBD1 (5 bases). Germline V gene lookup returns CDR1 MNHNS and CDR2 SASEGT. Trimming cost V 2 bases and J 7 bases, with 14 bases left between them. This CDR3 is built from 14 residues.

This rearrangement joins TRBV11-3 to TRBJ2-7, with TRBD1 as a possible D gene (5 bases). CDR1 is SGHNT, CDR2 YENEEA, per germline. V gave up 5 bases and J gave up 7 bases, with 15 bases separating them. CDR3 length: 13 amino acids. The CDR3 sequence is CASSKGEIYEQYF. In nucleotides, the CDR3 is TGTGCCAGCAGCAAAGGGGAAATTTATGAGCAGTACTTC.

This chain uses TRBV29-1 with TRBJ2-3, with D tentatively TRBD1 (5 bases). Germline V gives CDR1 SQVTM, CDR2 ANQGSEA. V shed 4 bases and J shed 2 bases, with 10 bases lying between them. CDR3 length: 13 amino acids. DNA of the CDR3: TGCAGCGTTGCCAGGGAAAACACAGATACGCAGTATTTT. Protein sequence: CSVARENTDTQYF.

The CDR3 coding sequence is TGTGCCAGCAGCCTCGGAGACAGGGGGAGTGAAGCTTTCTTT. The encoded protein is CASSLGDRGSEAFF. This rearrangement joins TRBV11-2 to TRBJ1-1; TRBD1 agrees at 9 bases. The CDR3 loop spans 14 amino acids. V lost 5 bases, J lost 7 bases, and 8 bases stayed unmatched. Germline CDR1 reads SGHAT; CDR2 reads FQNNGV.

There are a few counts of this clone. The V gene is TRBV19, the J gene TRBJ1-5; D is undetermined. Deletions cut 1 base from V and 2 bases from J, with 9 bases between. Germline loops: CDR1 LNHDA, CDR2 SQIVND (reference sequence). The CDR3 length is 15 residues. Here the CDR3 reads CASSIVVSGNQPQHF. The CDR3 DNA is TGTGCCAGTAGTATAGTGGTATCAGGCAATCAGCCCCAGCATTTT.

The chain joins TRBV6-6 to TRBJ2-7; TRBD1 agrees at 10 bases. This CDR3 is 21 amino acids long. Germline V CDR1 and CDR2: MNHNY, SVGAGI (reference sequence). V lost 6 bases, J lost 6 bases, and 29 bases stayed unmatched. The CDR3 here is CASSATRDRGTGASSIGEQYF. Written as DNA, the CDR3 is TGTGCCAGCAGCGCGACTAGGGACAGGGGTACAGGAGCCTCTTCTATCGGCGAGCAGTACTTC.

This chain links TRBV6-5 with TRBJ2-1; TRBD2 matches at 10 bases. After removal of 10 bases from V and 5 bases from J, the junction contained 5 bases not matched to a gene. CDR3 length: 13 amino acids. Germline V gives CDR1 MNHEY, CDR2 SVGAGI. CDR3 DNA sequence: TGTGCCACGAGGACTAGCGGAAACAATGAGCAGTTCTTC. The encoded protein is CATRTSGNNEQFF.

The V and J genes are TRBV7-9 and TRBJ2-3; D is unclear. Germline CDR1 is SEHNR and CDR2 is FQNEAQ (reference sequence). The CDR3 has 15 residues. V was clipped by 1 base and J by 6 bases, with 14 bases between them. The DNA for the CDR3 is TGTGCCAGCAGCTTAGTAGGTGGGTTAAGGGATACGCAGTATTTT. Translation gives CASSLVGGLRDTQYF.

This chain connects TRBV20-1 to TRBJ2-3; 9 bases fit TRBD2. V was pared by 3 bases and J by 5 bases, with 9 bases of the junction left unmatched. This CDR3 region has 15 residues. Germline CDR1 is DFQATT and CDR2 is SNEGSKA (reference sequence). This chain's CDR3 is CSASSGGGAVDTQYF. The CDR3, as DNA: TGCAGTGCTAGTAGTGGCGGGGGGGCGGTAGATACGCAGTATTTT.

J is TRBJ1-2 and V is TRBV30, with D maybe TRBD1 (6 bases). This CDR3 region has 11 residues. Germline values: CDR1 GTSNPN, CDR2 SVGIG (reference sequence). V shed 3 bases and J shed 14 bases, with 16 bases lying between them. For the CDR3, the DNA is TGTGCCTGGAGGTGGAGGGGGGAGATAACCTTC. Translating it yields CAWRWRGEITF.

This rearrangement joins TRBV6-5 to TRBJ2-2; TRBD2 matches 9 bases. Germline CDR1 is MNHEY and CDR2 is SVGAGI. The CDR3 loop spans 13 amino acids. After removal of 8 bases from V and 10 bases from J, the junction contained 8 bases not matched to a gene. CDR3 in amino acids: CASRASGEEELFF. DNA of the CDR3: TGTGCCAGCCGGGCTAGCGGGGAGGAGGAGCTGTTTTTT.

This clone was found once. The J gene is TRBJ2-3, the V gene TRBV6-5; 10 bases map to TRBD1. Germline assignment: CDR1 MNHEY and CDR2 SVGAGI. V trimming: 8 bases; J trimming: 1 base; junction bases outside the gene matches: 3. This CDR3 has 14 amino acids. The CDR3 DNA reads as TGTGCCAGCGGACAGGGGGGTGGCACAGATACGCAGTATTTT. Translation: CASGQGGGTDTQYF.

The chain carries TRBV11-1 and TRBJ2-5, with D possibly TRBD1 on 6 matching bases. V shed 8 bases and J shed 3 bases, with 13 bases lying between them. CDR3 length equals 13 residues. Germline values: CDR1 SGHAT, CDR2 FQDESV (reference sequence). The CDR3 here is CASRPDSEETQYF. CDR3 sequence (DNA): TGTGCCAGCCGACCGGACAGTGAAGAGACCCAGTACTTC. Variable domain in full (rest from reference TRBV11-1 and TRBJ2-5): EAEVAQSPRYKITEKSQAVAFWCDPISGHATLYWYRQILGQGPELLVQFQDESVVDDSQLPKDRFSAERLKGVDSTLKIQPAELGDSAMYLCASRPDSEETQYFGPGTRLLVL.

This clone was recorded only once. This chain links TRBV6-5 with TRBJ2-7, with 7 bases matching TRBD1. The V segment lost 7 bases and the J segment 5 bases; nucleotides outside the gene matches: 8. The V gene's germline CDR1 is MNHEY and CDR2 SVGAGI. The CDR3 covers 13 residues. Here the CDR3 reads CASKGALIHEQYF. The CDR3 nucleotides read TGTGCCAGCAAGGGGGCACTAATCCACGAGCAGTACTTC.

The chain carries TRBV19 and TRBJ1-5, with D tentatively TRBD1 (6 bases). Trimming cost V 5 bases and J 0 bases, with 17 bases left between them. CDR3 length: 17 residues. Germline V lookup: CDR1 LNHDA, CDR2 SQIVND (reference sequence). CDR3 protein: CASSPPGGLLSNQPQHF. The CDR3 DNA is TGTGCCAGTAGTCCCCCCGGGGGGCTCCTTAGCAATCAGCCCCAGCATTTT.

V is TRBV9 and J is TRBJ2-2; 9 bases line up with TRBD2. The CDR3 runs to 15 residues. Germline CDR1 reads SGDLS; CDR2 reads YYNGEE. The V and J ends lost 3 bases and 7 bases, in that order; junction bases with no gene match: 7. In DNA form, the CDR3 reads TGTGCCAGCAGCGCGTTAGCGGGGGAAGGCGGGGAGCTGTTTTTT. It encodes CASSALAGEGGELFF.